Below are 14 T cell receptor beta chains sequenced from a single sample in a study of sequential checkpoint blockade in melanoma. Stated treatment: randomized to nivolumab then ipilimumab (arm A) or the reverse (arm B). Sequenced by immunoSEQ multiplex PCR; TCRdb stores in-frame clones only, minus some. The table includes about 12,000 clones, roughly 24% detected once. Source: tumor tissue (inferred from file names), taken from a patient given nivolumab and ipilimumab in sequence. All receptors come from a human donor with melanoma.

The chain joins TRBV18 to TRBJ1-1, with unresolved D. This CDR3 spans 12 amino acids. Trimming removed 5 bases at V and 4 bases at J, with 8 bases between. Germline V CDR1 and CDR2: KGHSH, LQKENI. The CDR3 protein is CASSEQSTEAFF. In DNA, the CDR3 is TGTGCCAGCTCAGAACAGAGCACTGAAGCTTTCTTT.

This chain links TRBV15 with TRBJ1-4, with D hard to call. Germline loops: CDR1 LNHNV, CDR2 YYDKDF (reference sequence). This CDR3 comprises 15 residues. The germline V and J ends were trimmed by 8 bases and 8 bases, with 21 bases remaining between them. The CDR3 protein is CATASAATAEEKLFF. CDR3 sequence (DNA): TGTGCCACCGCTTCCGCGGCGACGGCGGAGGAAAAACTGTTTTTT. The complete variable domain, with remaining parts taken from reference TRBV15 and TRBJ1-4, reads DAMVIQNPRYQVTQFGKPVTLSCSQTLNHNVMYWYQQKSSQAPKLLFHYYDKDFNNEADTPDNFQSRRPNTSFCFLDIRSPGLGDTAMYLCATASAATAEEKLFFGSGTQLSVL.

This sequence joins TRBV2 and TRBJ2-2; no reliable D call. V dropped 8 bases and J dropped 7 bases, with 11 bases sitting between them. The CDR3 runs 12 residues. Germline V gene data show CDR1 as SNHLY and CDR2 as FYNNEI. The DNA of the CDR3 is TGTGCCAGCCTGCCCAGTGGCGGGGAGCTGTTTTTT. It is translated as CASLPSGGELFF.

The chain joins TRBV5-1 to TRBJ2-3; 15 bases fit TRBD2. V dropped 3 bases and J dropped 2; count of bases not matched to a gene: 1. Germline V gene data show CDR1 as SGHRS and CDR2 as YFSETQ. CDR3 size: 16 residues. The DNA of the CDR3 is TGCGCCAGCAGCTGGACTAGCGGGGGGGTCACAGATACGCAGTATTTT. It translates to CASSWTSGGVTDTQYF. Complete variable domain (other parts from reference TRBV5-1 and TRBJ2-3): KAGVTQTPRYLIKTRGQQVTLSCSPISGHRSVSWYQQTPGQGLQFLFEYFSETQRNKGNFPGRFSGRQFSNSRSEMNVSTLELGDSALYLCASSWTSGGVTDTQYFGPGTRLTVL.

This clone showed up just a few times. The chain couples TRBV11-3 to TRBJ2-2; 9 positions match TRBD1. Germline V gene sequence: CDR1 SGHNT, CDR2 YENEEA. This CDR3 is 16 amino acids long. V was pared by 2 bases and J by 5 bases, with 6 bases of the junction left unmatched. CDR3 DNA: TGTGCCAGCAGCTTAAGTGGCGGGACAGGGACCGGGGAGCTGTTTTTT. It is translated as CASSLSGGTGTGELFF.

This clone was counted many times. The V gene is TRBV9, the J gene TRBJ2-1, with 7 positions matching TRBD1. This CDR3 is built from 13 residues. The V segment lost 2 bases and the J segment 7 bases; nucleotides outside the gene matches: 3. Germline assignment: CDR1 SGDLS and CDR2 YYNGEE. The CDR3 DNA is TGTGCCAGCAGCGTGGACAGGCTGAATGAGCAGTTCTTC. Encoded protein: CASSVDRLNEQFF.

Here the CDR3 DNA reads TGTGCCAGCAGCGTAGGTGGGAAAAGGGACACTGAAGCTTTCTTT. This encodes CASSVGGKRDTEAFF. The chain has TRBV9 and TRBJ1-1; D not certain. Germline V lookup: CDR1 SGDLS, CDR2 YYNGEE. Trimming cost V 0 bases and J 3 bases, with 12 bases left between them. This CDR3 has 15 residues.

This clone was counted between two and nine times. Here the CDR3 DNA reads TGCAGCGTTCGTCAGGGTTTCGCCTACGAGCAGTACTTC. Translated: CSVRQGFAYEQYF. The chain links TRBV29-1 to TRBJ2-7; a possible D gene is TRBD1 (5 bases). V was pared by 5 bases and J by 2 bases, with 13 bases between. Germline values: CDR1 SQVTM, CDR2 ANQGSEA. This CDR3 spans 13 amino acids.

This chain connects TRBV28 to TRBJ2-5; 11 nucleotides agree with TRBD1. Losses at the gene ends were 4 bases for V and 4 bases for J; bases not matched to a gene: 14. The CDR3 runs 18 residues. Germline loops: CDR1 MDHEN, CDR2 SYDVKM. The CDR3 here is CASSSLPARTGGLETQYF. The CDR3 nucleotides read TGTGCCAGCAGTTCGTTACCCGCGAGGACAGGGGGCTTAGAGACCCAGTACTTC.

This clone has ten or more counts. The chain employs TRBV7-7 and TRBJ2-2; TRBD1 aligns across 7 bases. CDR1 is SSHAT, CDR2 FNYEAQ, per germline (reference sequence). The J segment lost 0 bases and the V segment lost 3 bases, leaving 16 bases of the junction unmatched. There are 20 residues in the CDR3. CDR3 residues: CASSLWGYRRTGTNTGELFF. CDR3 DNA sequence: TGTGCCAGCAGCTTGTGGGGCTACCGAAGGACAGGAACGAACACCGGGGAGCTGTTTTTT.

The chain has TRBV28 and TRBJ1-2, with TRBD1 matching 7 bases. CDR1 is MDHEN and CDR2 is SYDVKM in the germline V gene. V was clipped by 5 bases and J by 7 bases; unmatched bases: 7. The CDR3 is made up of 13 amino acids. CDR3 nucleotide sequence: TGTGCCAGCAGTGTGGGGACAGTCCCTGGCTACACCTTC. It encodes CASSVGTVPGYTF.

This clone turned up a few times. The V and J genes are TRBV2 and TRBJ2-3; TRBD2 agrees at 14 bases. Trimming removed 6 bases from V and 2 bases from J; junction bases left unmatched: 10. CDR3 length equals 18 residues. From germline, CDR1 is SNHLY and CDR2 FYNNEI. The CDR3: CASSIGLAGGRSTDTQYF. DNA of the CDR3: TGTGCCAGCAGCATTGGACTAGCGGGGGGCAGATCCACAGATACGCAGTATTTT.

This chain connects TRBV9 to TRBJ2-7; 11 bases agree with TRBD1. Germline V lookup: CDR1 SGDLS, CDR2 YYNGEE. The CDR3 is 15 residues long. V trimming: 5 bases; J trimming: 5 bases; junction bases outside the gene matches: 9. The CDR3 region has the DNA TGTGCCAGCAGTGAAAGTAGGACAGGGGGCAACGAGCAGTACGTC. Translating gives CASSESRTGGNEQYV.

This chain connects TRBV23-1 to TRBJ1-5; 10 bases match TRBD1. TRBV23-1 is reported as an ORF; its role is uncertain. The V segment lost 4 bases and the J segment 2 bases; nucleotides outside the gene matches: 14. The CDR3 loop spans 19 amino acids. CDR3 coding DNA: TGCGCCAGCAGTCTTAGGTATAGGGACAGGGGTAGGGGCAATCAGCCCCAGCATTTT. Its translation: CASSLRYRDRGRGNQPQHF.